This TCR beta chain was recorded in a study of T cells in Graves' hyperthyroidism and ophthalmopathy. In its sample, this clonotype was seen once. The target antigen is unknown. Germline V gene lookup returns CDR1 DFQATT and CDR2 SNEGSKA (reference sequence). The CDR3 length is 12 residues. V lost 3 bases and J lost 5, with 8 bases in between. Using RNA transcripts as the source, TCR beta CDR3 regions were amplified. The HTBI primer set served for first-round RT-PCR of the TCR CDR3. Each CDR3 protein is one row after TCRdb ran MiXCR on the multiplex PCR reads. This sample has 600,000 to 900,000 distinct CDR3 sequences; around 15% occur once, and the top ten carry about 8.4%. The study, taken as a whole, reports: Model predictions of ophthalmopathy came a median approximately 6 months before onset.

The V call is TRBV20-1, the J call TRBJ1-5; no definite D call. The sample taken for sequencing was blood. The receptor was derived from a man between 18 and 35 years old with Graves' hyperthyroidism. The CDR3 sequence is CSASPGDQPQHF. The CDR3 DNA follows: TGCAGTGCTAGTCCCGGGGATCAGCCCCAGCATTTT.